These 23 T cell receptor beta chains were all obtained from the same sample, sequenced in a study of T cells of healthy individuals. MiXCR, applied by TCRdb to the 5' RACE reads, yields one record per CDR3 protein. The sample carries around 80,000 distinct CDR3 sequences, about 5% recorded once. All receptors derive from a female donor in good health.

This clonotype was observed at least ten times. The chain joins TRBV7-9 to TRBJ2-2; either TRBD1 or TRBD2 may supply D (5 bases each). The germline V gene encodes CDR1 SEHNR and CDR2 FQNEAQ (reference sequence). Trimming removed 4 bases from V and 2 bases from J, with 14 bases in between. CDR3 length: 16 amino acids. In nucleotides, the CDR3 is TGTGCCAGCAGCTCACGGGGCAGGGCCAACACCGGGGAGCTGTTTTTT. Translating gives CASSSRGRANTGELFF. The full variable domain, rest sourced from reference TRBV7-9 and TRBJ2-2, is DTGVSQNPRHKITKRGQNVTFRCDPISEHNRLYWYRQTLGQGPEFLTYFQNEAQLEKSRLLSDRFSAERPKGSFSTLEIQRTEQGDSAMYLCASSSRGRANTGELFFGEGSRLTVL.

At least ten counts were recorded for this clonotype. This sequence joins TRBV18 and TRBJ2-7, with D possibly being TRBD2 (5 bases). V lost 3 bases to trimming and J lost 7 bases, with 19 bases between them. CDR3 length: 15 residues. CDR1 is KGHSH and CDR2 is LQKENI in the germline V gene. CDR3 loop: CASSPDYQSRLEQYF. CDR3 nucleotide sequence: TGTGCCAGCTCACCCGACTACCAATCAAGACTGGAGCAGTACTTC.

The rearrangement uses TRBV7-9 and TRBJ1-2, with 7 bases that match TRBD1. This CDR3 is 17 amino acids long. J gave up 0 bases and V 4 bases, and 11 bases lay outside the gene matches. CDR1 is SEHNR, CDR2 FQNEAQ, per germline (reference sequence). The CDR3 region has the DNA TGTGCCAGCAGCTCCCGAGATAGTCAGGGGGCTAACTATGGCTACACCTTC. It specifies CASSSRDSQGANYGYTF.

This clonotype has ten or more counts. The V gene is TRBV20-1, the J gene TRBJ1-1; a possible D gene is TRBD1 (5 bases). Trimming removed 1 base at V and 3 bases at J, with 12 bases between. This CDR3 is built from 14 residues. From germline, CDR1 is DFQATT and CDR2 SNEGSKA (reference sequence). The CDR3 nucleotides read TGCAGTGCTAGAGGAGAGGGGCGGGACACTGAAGCTTTCTTT. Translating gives CSARGEGRDTEAFF.

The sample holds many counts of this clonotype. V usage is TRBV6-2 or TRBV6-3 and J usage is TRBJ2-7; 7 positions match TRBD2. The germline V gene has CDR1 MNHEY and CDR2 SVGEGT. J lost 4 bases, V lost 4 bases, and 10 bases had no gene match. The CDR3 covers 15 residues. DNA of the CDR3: TGTGCCAGCAGTTTTGAGCGGGAAAGTCGATACGAGCAGTACTTC. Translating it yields CASSFERESRYEQYF.

The CDR3 bases are TGCAGCGTTGAAATCGGGGGCCGGGGGGTTTTAAGCACAGATACGCAGTATTTT. This sequence encodes CSVEIGGRGVLSTDTQYF. V usage is TRBV29-1 and J usage is TRBJ2-3; possible D gene TRBD2, 7 bases. The V end was cut by 2 bases, the J end by 0 bases, with 21 bases between. Looked up from germline, CDR1 is SQVTM and CDR2 is ANQGSEA. The CDR3 covers 18 residues.

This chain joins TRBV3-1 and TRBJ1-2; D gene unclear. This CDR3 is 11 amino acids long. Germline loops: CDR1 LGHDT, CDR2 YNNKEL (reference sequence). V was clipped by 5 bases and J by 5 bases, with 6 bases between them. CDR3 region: CASSSTYGYTF. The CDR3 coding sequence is TGTGCCAGCAGCTCGACGTATGGCTACACCTTC.

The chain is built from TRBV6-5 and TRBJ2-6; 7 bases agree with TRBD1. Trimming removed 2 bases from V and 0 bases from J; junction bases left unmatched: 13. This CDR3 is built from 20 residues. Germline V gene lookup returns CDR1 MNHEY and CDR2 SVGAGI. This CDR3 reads CASSYKGQTTLHSGANVLTF. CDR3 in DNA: TGTGCCAGCAGTTACAAGGGACAGACAACGCTCCACTCTGGGGCCAACGTCCTGACTTTC.

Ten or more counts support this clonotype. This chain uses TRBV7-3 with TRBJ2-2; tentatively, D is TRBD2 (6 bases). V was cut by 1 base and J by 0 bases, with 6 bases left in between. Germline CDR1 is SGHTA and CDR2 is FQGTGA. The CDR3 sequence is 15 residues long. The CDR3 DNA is TGTGCCAGCAGCTTAAGCGGGGCGAACACCGGGGAGCTGTTTTTT. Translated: CASSLSGANTGELFF. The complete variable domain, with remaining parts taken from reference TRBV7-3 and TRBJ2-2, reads GAGVSQTPSNKVTEKGKYVELRCDPISGHTALYWYRQSLGQGPEFLIYFQGTGAADDSGLPNDRFFAVRPEGSVSTLKIQRTERGDSAVYLCASSLSGANTGELFFGEGSRLTVL.

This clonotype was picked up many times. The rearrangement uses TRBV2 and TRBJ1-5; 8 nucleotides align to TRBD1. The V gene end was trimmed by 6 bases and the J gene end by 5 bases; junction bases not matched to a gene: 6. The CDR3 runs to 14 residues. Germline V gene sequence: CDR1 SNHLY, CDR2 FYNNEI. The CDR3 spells CASRDRVPDQPQHF. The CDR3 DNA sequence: TGTGCCAGCAGGGACAGGGTGCCGGATCAGCCCCAGCATTTT. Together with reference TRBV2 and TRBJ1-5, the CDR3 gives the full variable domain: EPEVTQTPSHQVTQMGQEVILRCVPISNHLYFYWYRQILGQKVEFLVSFYNNEISEKSEIFDDQFSVERPDGSNFTLKIRSTKLEDSAMYFCASRDRVPDQPQHFGDGTRLSIL.

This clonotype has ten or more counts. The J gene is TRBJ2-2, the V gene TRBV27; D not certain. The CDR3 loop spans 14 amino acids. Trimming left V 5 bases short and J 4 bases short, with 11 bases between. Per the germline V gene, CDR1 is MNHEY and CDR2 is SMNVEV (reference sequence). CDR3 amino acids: CASSTRSGTGELFF. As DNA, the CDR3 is TGTGCCAGCAGTACAAGGTCGGGCACCGGGGAGCTGTTTTTT.

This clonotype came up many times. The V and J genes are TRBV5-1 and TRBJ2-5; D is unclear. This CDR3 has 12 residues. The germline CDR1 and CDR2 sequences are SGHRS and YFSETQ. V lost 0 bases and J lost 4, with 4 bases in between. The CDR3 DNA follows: TGCGCCAGCAGCTTGGCCTCAGAGACCCAGTACTTC. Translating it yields CASSLASETQYF.

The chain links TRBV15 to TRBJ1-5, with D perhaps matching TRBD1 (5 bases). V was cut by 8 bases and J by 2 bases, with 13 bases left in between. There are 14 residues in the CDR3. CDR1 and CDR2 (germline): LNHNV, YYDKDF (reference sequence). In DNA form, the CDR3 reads TGTGCCACCGCATTTGGGACTGGCAATCAGCCCCAGCATTTT. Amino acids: CATAFGTGNQPQHF.

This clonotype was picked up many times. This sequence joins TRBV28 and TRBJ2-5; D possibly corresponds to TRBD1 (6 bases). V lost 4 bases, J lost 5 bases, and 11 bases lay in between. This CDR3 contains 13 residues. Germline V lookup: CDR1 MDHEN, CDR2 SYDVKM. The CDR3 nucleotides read TGTGCCAGCAGTTCACAGGGTTTCGAGACCCAGTACTTC. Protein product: CASSSQGFETQYF. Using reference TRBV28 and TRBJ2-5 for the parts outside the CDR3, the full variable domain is DVKVTQSSRYLVKRTGEKVFLECVQDMDHENMFWYRQDPGLGLRLIYFSYDVKMKEKGDIPEGYSVSREKKERFSLILESASTNQTSMYLCASSSQGFETQYFGPGTRLLVL.

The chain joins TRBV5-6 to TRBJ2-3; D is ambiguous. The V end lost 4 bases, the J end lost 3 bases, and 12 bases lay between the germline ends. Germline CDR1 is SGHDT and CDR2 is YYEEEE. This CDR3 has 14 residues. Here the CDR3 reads CASSGLDFTDTQYF. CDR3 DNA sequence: TGTGCCAGCAGCGGCCTAGACTTTACAGATACGCAGTATTTT.

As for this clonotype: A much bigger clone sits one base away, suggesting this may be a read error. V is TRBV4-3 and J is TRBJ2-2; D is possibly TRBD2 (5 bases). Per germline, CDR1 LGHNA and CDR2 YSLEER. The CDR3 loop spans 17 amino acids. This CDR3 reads CASSQERVVATTGEMFF. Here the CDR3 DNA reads TGCGCCAGCAGCCAAGAGAGGGTGGTAGCGACAACCGGGGAGATGTTTTTT.

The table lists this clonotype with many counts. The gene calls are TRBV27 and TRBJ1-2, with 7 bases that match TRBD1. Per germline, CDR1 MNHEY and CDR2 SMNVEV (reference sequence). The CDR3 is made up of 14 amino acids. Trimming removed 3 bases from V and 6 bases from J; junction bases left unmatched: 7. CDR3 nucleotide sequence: TGTGCCAGCAGTTTCAGGGGGGCCAAAGATGGCTACACCTTC. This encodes CASSFRGAKDGYTF.

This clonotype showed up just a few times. CDR3 sequence reads: CASSPRGTGGGRGTEAFF. The CDR3 DNA is TGTGCCAGCAGCCCTCGGGGGACAGGGGGCGGAAGGGGCACTGAAGCTTTCTTT. The chain has TRBV7-2 and TRBJ1-1, with 12 bases that match TRBD1. V lost 5 bases to trimming and J lost 4 bases; unmatched junction nucleotides: 14. This CDR3 spans 18 amino acids. CDR1 and CDR2 (germline): SGHTA, FQGNSA.

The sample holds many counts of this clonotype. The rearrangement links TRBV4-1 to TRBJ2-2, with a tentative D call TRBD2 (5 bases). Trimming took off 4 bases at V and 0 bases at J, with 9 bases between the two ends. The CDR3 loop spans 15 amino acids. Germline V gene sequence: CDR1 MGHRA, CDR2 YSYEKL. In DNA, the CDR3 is TGCGCCAGCAGCCGGCCGGGAACGAACACCGGGGAGCTGTTTTTT. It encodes CASSRPGTNTGELFF.

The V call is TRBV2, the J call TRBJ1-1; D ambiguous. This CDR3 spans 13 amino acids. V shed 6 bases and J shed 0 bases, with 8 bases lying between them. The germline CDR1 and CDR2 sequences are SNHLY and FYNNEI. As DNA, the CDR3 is TGTGCCAGCAGGGTCCACATGAACACTGAAGCTTTCTTT. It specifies CASRVHMNTEAFF. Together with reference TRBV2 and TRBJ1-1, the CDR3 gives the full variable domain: EPEVTQTPSHQVTQMGQEVILRCVPISNHLYFYWYRQILGQKVEFLVSFYNNEISEKSEIFDDQFSVERPDGSNFTLKIRSTKLEDSAMYFCASRVHMNTEAFFGQGTRLTVV.

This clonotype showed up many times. CDR3 amino acids: CASSLAGTGGSDTQYF. The CDR3 DNA sequence: TGTGCCAGCAGCTTAGCAGGGACAGGGGGTTCGGATACGCAGTATTTT. This chain uses TRBV7-9 with TRBJ2-3, with 11 positions matching TRBD1. With 0 bases clipped from V and 6 bases from J, the junction kept 5 bases outside the gene matches. The CDR3 runs 16 residues. The germline CDR1 and CDR2 sequences are SEHNR and FQNEAQ (reference sequence).

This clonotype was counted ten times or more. The CDR3: CASSYLSGRYEQYF. The CDR3 DNA follows: TGTGCCAGCAGTTACTTAAGCGGGAGATACGAGCAGTACTTC. The rearrangement joins TRBV6-2 or TRBV6-3 to TRBJ2-7, with 8 positions matching TRBD2. Trimming took 1 base from V and 4 from J; bases not matched to a gene: 3. CDR1 MNHEY and CDR2 SVGEGT come from the germline V gene. There are 14 residues in the CDR3.

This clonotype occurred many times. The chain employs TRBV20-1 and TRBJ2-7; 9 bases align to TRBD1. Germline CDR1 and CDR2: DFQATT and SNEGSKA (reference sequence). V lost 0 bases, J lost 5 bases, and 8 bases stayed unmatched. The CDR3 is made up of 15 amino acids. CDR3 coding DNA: TGCAGTGCTAGAGACCTCAGGACAGGGGACAACGAGCAGTACTTC. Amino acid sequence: CSARDLRTGDNEQYF.